This passage covers 7 T cell receptor beta chains from one sample sequenced in a study of response to subunit inactivated influenza vaccine. Using its own MiXCR run on the RT-PCR reads, TCRdb lists one record per CDR3 protein. The sample lists about 310,000 distinct CDR3 sequences, around a fifth occurring once. The material was PBMCs from blood, obtained less than 22 months after vaccination. The receptors derive from a man aged 50-75 years who received an inactivated influenza vaccine.

In its sample, this clonotype was seen a few times. The chain joins TRBV11-2 to TRBJ1-2, with 7 bases lining up with TRBD1. V shed 8 bases, J shed 2 bases, and the junction held 11 bases outside the gene matches. This CDR3 spans 15 amino acids. Germline CDR1 SGHAT, CDR2 FQNNGV. CDR3: CASALIGTVNYGYTF. CDR3 sequence (DNA): TGTGCCAGCGCTCTTATTGGGACAGTCAACTATGGCTACACCTTC.

V usage is TRBV24-1 and J usage is TRBJ2-1; D remains unclear. V dropped 2 bases and J dropped 5 bases, with 6 bases sitting between them. Germline V gene sequence: CDR1 KGHDR, CDR2 SFDVKD. The CDR3 totals 13 residues. The CDR3 DNA is TGTGCCACCAGTGATTGGACCGACAATGAGCAGTTCTTC. Encoded protein: CATSDWTDNEQFF.

V gene TRBV5-1 combines with J gene TRBJ1-1; tentatively, D is TRBD1 (5 bases). The germline V gene encodes CDR1 SGHRS and CDR2 YFSETQ. Trimming shortened V by 0 bases and J by 4 bases, and 13 bases separated the two germline ends. This CDR3 spans 15 amino acids. The CDR3 loop is CASSLAGGEGTEAFF. The CDR3 DNA reads as TGCGCCAGCAGCTTGGCCGGGGGGGAAGGCACTGAAGCTTTCTTT. Combining the CDR3 with reference TRBV5-1 and TRBJ1-1 gives the whole variable domain KAGVTQTPRYLIKTRGQQVTLSCSPISGHRSVSWYQQTPGQGLQFLFEYFSETQRNKGNFPGRFSGRQFSNSRSEMNVSTLELGDSALYLCASSLAGGEGTEAFFGQGTRLTVV.

This clonotype was seen a handful of times. The chain employs TRBV7-2 and TRBJ1-1, with TRBD1 identical over 10 bases. The CDR3 is 17 residues long. CDR1 and CDR2 from the germline V gene are SGHTA and FQGNSA. V lost 5 bases and J lost 2; bases outside the gene matches: 11. The CDR3 DNA reads TGTGCCAGCAGCCCGACAGGGGGCATAAGGACCAACACTGAAGCTTTCTTT. This translates into CASSPTGGIRTNTEAFF.

This clonotype showed up just a few times. This chain uses TRBV29-1 with TRBJ1-2, with 11 bases identical to TRBD1. Germline lookup yields CDR1 SQVTM and CDR2 ANQGSEA. This CDR3 is 15 amino acids long. V gave up 4 bases and J gave up 4 bases; unmatched junction bases: 8. CDR3 sequence reads: CSVGKPGQGVYGYTF. The CDR3 DNA sequence: TGCAGCGTTGGGAAACCGGGACAGGGGGTCTATGGCTACACCTTC. Together with reference TRBV29-1 and TRBJ1-2, the CDR3 gives the full variable domain: SAVISQKPSRDICQRGTSLTIQCQVDSQVTMMFWYRQQPGQSLTLIATANQGSEATYESGFVIDKFPISRPNLTFSTLTVSNMSPEDSSIYLCSVGKPGQGVYGYTFGSGTRLTVV.

The gene calls are TRBV7-9 and TRBJ1-3, with TRBD1 matching 7 bases. With V trimmed by 5 bases and J by 4 bases, 11 bases remained unmatched. Germline values: CDR1 SEHNR, CDR2 FQNEAQ (reference sequence). The CDR3 runs 16 residues. The CDR3 DNA follows: TGTGCCAGCAGCGAGACTTTGACAGGGTTCGGAAACACCATATATTTT. It translates to CASSETLTGFGNTIYF.

This chain joins TRBV13 and TRBJ2-7, with 7 nucleotides matching TRBD1. The germline gives CDR1 PRHDT, CDR2 FYEKMQ (reference sequence). Trimming removed 6 bases from V and 2 bases from J; junction bases left unmatched: 10. The CDR3 has 15 amino acids. This CDR3 is CASSPSPDRPYEQYF. CDR3 DNA: TGTGCCAGCAGTCCATCCCCGGACAGGCCCTACGAGCAGTACTTC.